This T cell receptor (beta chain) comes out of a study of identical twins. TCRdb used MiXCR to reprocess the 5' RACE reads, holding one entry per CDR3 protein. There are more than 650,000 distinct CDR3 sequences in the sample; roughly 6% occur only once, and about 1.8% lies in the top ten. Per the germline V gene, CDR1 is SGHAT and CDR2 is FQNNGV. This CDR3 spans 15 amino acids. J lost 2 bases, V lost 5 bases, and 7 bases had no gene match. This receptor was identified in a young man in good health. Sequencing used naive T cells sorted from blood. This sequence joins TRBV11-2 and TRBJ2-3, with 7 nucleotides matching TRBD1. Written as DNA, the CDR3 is TGTGCCAGCAGCCAACTGGGACAGAACACAGATACGCAGTATTTT. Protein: CASSQLGQNTDTQYF.